A single sample is the source of the 10 T cell receptor beta chains below, sequenced in a study of cytomegalovirus exposure and HLA in healthy donors. Clones were sequenced by immunoSEQ multiplex PCR, and TCRdb holds only the in-frame ones, with some missing. The sample contains 170,000 or so clones, roughly 84% of which appear only once. What was sequenced was PBMCs. The receptors were gathered from a woman under 30 in good health and CMV-seropositive.

The chain is built from TRBV7-9 and TRBJ2-7; 9 bases agree with TRBD1. The germline gives CDR1 SEHNR, CDR2 FQNEAQ (reference sequence). With 5 bases clipped from V and 2 bases from J, the junction kept 7 bases outside the gene matches. There are 15 residues in the CDR3. This CDR3 reads CASSRGTGGPYEQYF. CDR3 DNA: TGTGCCAGCAGCCGTGGAACAGGGGGCCCCTACGAGCAGTACTTC.

Here the CDR3 reads CASSDRGNPYGYTF. DNA of the CDR3: TGTGCCAGCTCGGACAGGGGGAACCCCTATGGCTACACCTTC. J is TRBJ1-2 and V is TRBV6-6, with TRBD1 matching over 10 bases. There are 14 residues in the CDR3. Germline V lookup: CDR1 MNHNY, CDR2 SVGAGI (reference sequence). J gave up 4 bases and V 8 bases, and 7 bases lay outside the gene matches.

This clone was seen a single time. This rearrangement joins TRBV30 to TRBJ2-1, with TRBD2 as a possible D gene (5 bases). The germline V gene encodes CDR1 GTSNPN and CDR2 SVGIG (reference sequence). This CDR3 region has 11 residues. Between the trimmed V and J ends, which lost 4 bases and 10 bases, there was a span of 11 bases. The CDR3 spells CAWKDSLEQFF. Written as DNA, the CDR3 is TGTGCCTGGAAGGACTCCCTGGAGCAGTTCTTC.

The rearrangement links TRBV7-6 to TRBJ1-1, with D hard to call. CDR1 and CDR2 from the germline V gene are SGHVS and FNYEAQ. The CDR3 loop spans 15 amino acids. V was shortened by 1 base and J by 0 bases, with 9 bases between the two germline ends. The CDR3, as DNA: TGTGCCAGCAGCTTAGGAGGGAGCCTGAACACTGAAGCTTTCTTT. Translation: CASSLGGSLNTEAFF.

The V and J genes are TRBV7-2 and TRBJ2-5; 11 bases match TRBD2. This CDR3 has 16 amino acids. J gave up 4 bases and V 5 bases, and 9 bases lay outside the gene matches. CDR1 is SGHTA and CDR2 is FQGNSA in the germline V gene. CDR3 sequence: CASSQLAGGLVETQYF. For the CDR3, the DNA is TGTGCCAGCAGCCAATTAGCGGGGGGGCTGGTAGAGACCCAGTACTTC.

The genes are TRBV2 and TRBJ2-5, with 13 positions matching TRBD2. CDR1 SNHLY and CDR2 FYNNEI come from the germline V gene. The CDR3 extends over 15 amino acids. V lost 6 bases to trimming and J lost 5 bases; unmatched junction nucleotides: 6. In DNA form, the CDR3 reads TGTGCCAGCAGAAGGACTAGCGGGGGTTGGGAGACCCAGTACTTC. Its protein is CASRRTSGGWETQYF.

This chain joins TRBV19 and TRBJ1-2, with D uncertain. CDR1 is LNHDA, CDR2 SQIVND, per germline (reference sequence). The CDR3 runs 12 residues. V was clipped by 5 bases and J by 8 bases, with 12 bases between them. In DNA, the CDR3 is TGTGCCAGTAGTCCTCGGGAACTAGGCTACACCTTC. Its protein is CASSPRELGYTF.

V gene TRBV19 combines with J gene TRBJ1-6; 7 nucleotides match TRBD1. With V trimmed by 3 bases and J by 8 bases, 1 base remained unmatched. This CDR3 has 13 amino acids. CDR1 is LNHDA and CDR2 is SQIVND in the germline V gene (reference sequence). CDR3 loop: CASSITGDSPLHF. CDR3 in DNA: TGTGCCAGTAGTATTACAGGGGATTCACCCCTCCACTTT.

CDR3 residues: CASSLAEAVVKNIQYF. CDR3 in DNA: TGCGCCAGCAGCTTGGCCGAGGCGGTAGTCAAAAACATTCAGTACTTC. The chain joins TRBV5-1 to TRBJ2-4; no firm D call. CDR1 and CDR2 from the germline V gene are SGHRS and YFSETQ. Trimming took off 0 bases at V and 3 bases at J, with 13 bases between the two ends. The CDR3 contains 16 residues.

J is TRBJ1-2 and V is TRBV21-1; the table gives TRBD1 as D, unverified against the DNA. TRBV21-1 is a known pseudogene. The CDR3 totals 17 residues. CDR3: CASSQVTGPGGGYGYTF. The CDR3 nucleotides read TGTGCCAGCAGCCAGGTGACCGGTCCAGGGGGAGGATATGGCTACACCTTC.